This T cell receptor (beta chain) was sequenced in a study of naive CD8 T cells in extremely preterm neonates. General observations from the study: Compared with older groups, preterm CDR3s were shorter, with fewer N additions and less trimming. Term neonates more than 0.3%, young children around 0.03%, adults less than 0.011%; preterm neonates shared 2.7%.

Extremely preterm deliveries at roughly 22-28 weeks of gestation provided the preterm samples. Each sample had roughly 17,000–110,000 sorted naive CD8+ T cells. A word on this clone: Its antigen is currently unknown.

This CDR3 contains 13 residues. Trimming pared 1 base from V and 1 base from J, leaving 3 bases between. The V gene's germline CDR1 is LNHDA and CDR2 SQIVND (reference sequence). The method was immunoSEQ multiplex PCR; TCRdb's version includes in-frame clones alone and lacks a portion of them. The sample has 940 or so clones, 95% to 98% seen once. The chain recombines TRBV19 with TRBJ2-3; D call uncertain. This TCR was recovered from a girl who was born preterm. Input material: naive CD8+ T cells from cord blood. For the CDR3, the DNA is TGTGCCAGTAGTATAGGGGGCACAGATACGCAGTATTTT. Encoded protein: CASSIGGTDTQYF.